This T cell receptor beta chain appears in the sequencing data of a study of blood T cells in healthy people across ages. Study in general: With template switching, about one barcoded beta molecule was captured per two T cells.

It was with a sample-barcoded 5' primer and a J-beta primer mix that a second PCR of roughly 7 to 12 cycles was run. A 12-random-nucleotide template-switch adaptor tagged each cDNA molecule. TCRdb reanalysed the 5' RACE reads using MiXCR and keeps one entry per CDR3 protein. This sample has about 1.4 million distinct CDR3 sequences, with roughly 59% found just once. CDR3 length: 12 residues. Germline V gene lookup returns CDR1 DFQATT and CDR2 SNEGSKA (reference sequence). The V and J ends lost 3 bases and 6 bases respectively, with 9 bases between them. Broader study findings: Researchers report that TCR beta diversity correlated strongly with naive T cell percentage.

Turning to this clonotype: Antigen specificity is unknown.

The receptor comes from a man between 18 and 35 years old in good health. This rearrangement joins TRBV20-1 to TRBJ2-1; no reliable D call. The specimen sequenced was blood. Written as DNA, the CDR3 is TGCAGTGCTAGCCTCTCCCGCAATGAGCAGTTCTTC. Protein: CSASLSRNEQFF.